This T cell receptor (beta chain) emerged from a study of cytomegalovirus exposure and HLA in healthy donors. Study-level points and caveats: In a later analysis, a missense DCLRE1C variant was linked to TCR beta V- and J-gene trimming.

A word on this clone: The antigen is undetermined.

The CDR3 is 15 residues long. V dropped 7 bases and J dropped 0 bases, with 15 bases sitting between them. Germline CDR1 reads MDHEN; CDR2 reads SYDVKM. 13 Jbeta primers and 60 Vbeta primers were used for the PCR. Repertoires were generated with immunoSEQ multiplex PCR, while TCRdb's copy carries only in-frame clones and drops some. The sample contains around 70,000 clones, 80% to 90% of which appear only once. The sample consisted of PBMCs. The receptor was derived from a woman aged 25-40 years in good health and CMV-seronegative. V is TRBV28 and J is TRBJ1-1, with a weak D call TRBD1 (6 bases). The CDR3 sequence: CASTPSGQMNTEAFF. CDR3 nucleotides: TGTGCCAGCACCCCTTCCGGACAGATGAACACTGAAGCTTTCTTT.